Listed below are T cell receptor beta chains from one sample, sequenced in a study of radiotherapy plus CTLA-4 blockade in lung cancer. Measured with immunoSEQ multiplex PCR; TCRdb has only the in-frame clones, and not every one. The sample records under 45,000 clones, roughly 73% being singletons. The sequencing here drew on peripheral blood, taken from a patient treated with radiotherapy plus ipilimumab. These receptors came from a human donor with non-small cell lung cancer that progressed on radiotherapy plus ipilimumab. The CDR3 runs from the conserved cysteine through the conserved F or W. The D gene is left open where the match is weak. Clone size appears in some rows only: once, few, many, or a class for an expanded clone.

J,size,V,D,CDR3,DNA
TRBJ1-6,NA,TRBV2,NA,CASSEALRGGSPLHF,TGTGCCAGCAGTGAAGCCCTCAGGGGAGGGTCACCCCTCCACTTT
TRBJ1-1,NA,TRBV7-9,TRBD1,CASSFGTANTEAFF,TGTGCCAGCAGCTTCGGGACAGCAAACACTGAAGCTTTCTTT
TRBJ2-2,NA,TRBV5-1,TRBD1,CASSPGQGAWAGELFF,TGCGCCAGCAGCCCCGGACAGGGGGCGTGGGCCGGGGAGCTGTTTTTT
TRBJ2-2,NA,TRBV7-3,NA,CASSFLASSNTGELFF,TGTGCCAGCAGCTTTCTGGCCAGTTCGAACACCGGGGAGCTGTTTTTT
TRBJ1-1,once,TRBV18,TRBD1,CASSPPGGQGVTEAFF,TGTGCCAGCTCACCACCCGGTGGACAGGGTGTCACTGAAGCTTTCTTT
TRBJ2-3,once,TRBV6-1,TRBD2,CASSEGLAGTDTQYF,TGTGCCAGCAGTGAGGGACTAGCGGGAACAGATACGCAGTATTTT
TRBJ1-2,NA,TRBV6-5,TRBD1,CASKTGGVYDYGYTF,TGTGCCAGCAAGACAGGGGGCGTCTACGACTATGGCTACACCTTC
TRBJ2-3,once,TRBV15,TRBD2,CATSRELAAFTDTQYF,TGTGCCACCAGCAGAGAGCTAGCGGCGTTCACAGATACGCAGTATTTT
TRBJ1-4,few,TRBV2,NA,CARSSRGGTNEKLFF,TGTGCCAGGAGCTCCCGGGGAGGGACTAATGAAAAACTGTTTTTT
TRBJ2-7,NA,TRBV19,TRBD1,CASRRQGGPYEQYF,TGTGCCAGTAGAAGACAGGGTGGGCCCTACGAGCAGTACTTC
TRBJ2-4,NA,TRBV7-3,TRBD2,CASSKGVAGGPGNIQYF,TGTGCCAGCAGTAAAGGAGTAGCGGGGGGGCCGGGAAACATTCAGTACTTC
TRBJ1-1,once,TRBV10-3,TRBD1,CAITLDRDTEAFF,TGTGCCATCACCCTGGACAGGGATACTGAAGCTTTCTTT
TRBJ2-1,NA,TRBV7-8,NA,CASSVNPQVEQFF,TGTGCCAGCAGCGTCAACCCCCAGGTTGAGCAGTTCTTC
TRBJ1-5,NA,TRBV6-1,TRBD1,CASSIQTGGNQPQHF,TGTGCCAGCAGTATCCAGACAGGGGGAAATCAGCCCCAGCATTTT
TRBJ2-5,NA,TRBV7-6,NA,CASSLAQVGPETQYF,TGTGCCAGCAGCCTAGCCCAGGTGGGGCCAGAGACCCAGTACTTC
TRBJ1-4,NA,TRBV5-1,TRBD1,CASSLGGQGGEKLFF,TGCGCCAGCAGCTTGGGCGGACAGGGAGGTGAAAAACTGTTTTTT
TRBJ2-2,NA,TRBV5-1,TRBD2,CASSPRTSGGAAGELFF,TGCGCCAGCAGCCCGAGGACTAGCGGGGGGGCAGCCGGGGAGCTGTTTTTT
TRBJ1-1,NA,TRBV6-1,TRBD1,CASRTGLNTEAFF,TGTGCCAGCAGGACAGGGTTGAACACTGAAGCTTTCTTT
TRBJ2-5,NA,TRBV4-3,NA,CASSLYLTGSRETQYF,TGCGCCAGCAGCCTTTATTTAACAGGGAGCCGGGAGACCCAGTACTTC
TRBJ1-2,NA,TRBV18,NA,CASSPSTAGNYGYTF,TGTGCCAGCTCACCCAGCACGGCGGGTAACTATGGCTACACCTTC
TRBJ1-1,NA,TRBV11-2,TRBD1,CASSTGTARTEAFF,TGTGCCAGCAGCACCGGGACAGCGAGGACTGAAGCTTTCTTT
TRBJ1-5,NA,TRBV27,TRBD1,CASSSRDSVNQPQHF,TGTGCCAGCAGTTCGAGGGACAGCGTAAATCAGCCCCAGCATTTT
TRBJ2-7,few,TRBV27,TRBD1,CASSLGTGISYEQYF,TGTGCCAGCAGTTTAGGGACAGGGATCTCCTACGAGCAGTACTTC
TRBJ1-2,NA,TRBV27,NA,CASSLGRQGNWGYTF,TGTGCCAGCAGTCTAGGACGGCAGGGGAATTGGGGCTACACCTTC
TRBJ2-3,NA,TRBV9,TRBD2,CASSVRGLASDTQYF,TGTGCCAGCAGCGTCCGGGGACTAGCGTCAGATACGCAGTATTTT
TRBJ1-5,NA,TRBV19,NA,CASSPPRVISQPQHF,TGTGCCAGTAGCCCCCCCAGGGTTATAAGTCAGCCCCAGCATTTT
TRBJ2-1,once,TRBV18,TRBD1,CASSRVGTGPFF,TGTGCCAGCTCACGGGTAGGGACAGGACCCTTCTTC
TRBJ1-4,NA,TRBV6-5,TRBD1,CASRNRGPTNEKLFF,TGTGCCAGCAGGAACAGGGGGCCTACTAATGAAAAACTGTTTTTT
TRBJ2-3,NA,TRBV10-3,TRBD2,CAISEPGLAGGPRGTDTQYF,TGTGCCATCAGTGAGCCGGGACTAGCGGGGGGGCCTCGGGGCACAGATACGCAGTATTTT
TRBJ1-2,NA,TRBV5-4,NA,CASSLATGLASGYTF,TGTGCCAGCAGCTTGGCCACGGGGTTGGCAAGCGGCTACACCTTC
TRBJ2-2,NA,TRBV5-1,NA,CASSWAGAIQNTGELFF,TGCGCCAGCAGCTGGGCCGGCGCCATTCAGAACACCGGGGAGCTGTTTTTT
TRBJ2-3,NA,TRBV7-2,TRBD2,CASSLGGLAGITQYF,TGTGCCAGCAGCTTAGGGGGACTAGCGGGGATTACGCAGTATTTT
TRBJ1-5,NA,TRBV15,TRBD1,CATSGDRGIPPQHF,TGTGCCACCAGCGGTGACAGGGGAATTCCGCCCCAGCATTTT
TRBJ2-1,NA,TRBV9,NA,CASSVDTYNEQFF,TGTGCCAGCAGCGTAGACACCTACAATGAGCAGTTCTTC
TRBJ1-2,once,TRBV11-3,NA,CASSLFASWNYGYTF,TGTGCCAGCAGCTTATTCGCGTCGTGGAACTATGGCTACACCTTC
TRBJ1-1,NA,TRBV7-2,NA,CASSLSRQMNTEAFF,TGTGCCAGCAGCTTATCCCGACAGATGAACACTGAAGCTTTCTTT
TRBJ1-6,NA,TRBV29-1,TRBD1,CSVVLGQGSLHF,TGCAGCGTTGTTTTGGGACAGGGGTCCCTCCACTTT
TRBJ2-7,few,TRBV27,NA,CASSFSGVAGYEQYF,TGTGCCAGCAGTTTTTCAGGGGTAGCAGGCTACGAGCAGTACTTC
TRBJ2-7,NA,TRBV19,TRBD1,CASSNPDRPRQYF,TGTGCCAGTAGTAACCCGGACAGGCCGAGGCAGTACTTC
TRBJ2-3,NA,TRBV7-9,NA,CASSFRQVDTQYF,TGTGCCAGCAGCTTTAGACAGGTCGATACGCAGTATTTT